A single sample gave rise to the 8 T cell receptor beta chains below, sequenced in a study of cytomegalovirus exposure and HLA in healthy donors. The PCR contained 60 Vbeta and 13 Jbeta primers. The repertoire was sequenced with immunoSEQ multiplex PCR; TCRdb's copy has only in-frame clones and lacks some. The sample contains 150,000 to 200,000 clones, about three quarters of which appear only once. Sequencing used PBMCs. Source of these receptors: a woman aged 40 to 55 in good health and CMV-seronegative.

The chain joins TRBV9 to TRBJ1-3; no definite D call. This CDR3 has 12 amino acids. Per the germline V gene, CDR1 is SGDLS and CDR2 is YYNGEE. Trimming shortened V by 5 bases and J by 3 bases, and 6 bases separated the two germline ends. CDR3 sequence (DNA): TGTGCCAGCAGTGAGGTTGGAAACACCATATATTTT. Encoded protein: CASSEVGNTIYF.

This clone was seen more than once but under ten times. V is TRBV11-3 and J is TRBJ2-1; the match to TRBD2 covers 8 bases. From germline, CDR1 is SGHNT and CDR2 YENEEA. J was trimmed by 6 bases and V by 0 bases; bases with no gene match: 10. The CDR3 extends over 17 amino acids. The DNA of the CDR3 is TGTGCCAGCAGCTTAGATGGGAACTCGGGAGGGGGCAATGAGCAGTTCTTC. This codes for CASSLDGNSGGGNEQFF.

For the CDR3, the DNA is TGTGCCAGCAGCTCCTGGGGACAGGGGGCGGACGAGCAGTACTTC. This encodes CASSSWGQGADEQYF. This rearrangement joins TRBV7-9 to TRBJ2-7, with 12 bases fitting TRBD1. The J segment lost 5 bases and the V segment lost 4 bases, leaving 6 bases of the junction unmatched. Germline CDR1 reads SEHNR; CDR2 reads FQNEAQ (reference sequence). The CDR3 consists of 15 residues.

This chain joins TRBV5-3 and TRBJ2-7, with TRBD2 matching 7 bases. TRBV5-3 carries the ORF label, with uncertain function. This CDR3 is built from 14 residues. V lost 4 bases to trimming and J lost 7 bases; unmatched junction nucleotides: 11. The CDR3 loop reads CARSPRAGVGEQYV. The DNA for the CDR3 is TGTGCCAGAAGCCCCCGGGCGGGAGTGGGAGAGCAGTACGTC.

The genes are TRBV5-6 and TRBJ1-5, with D unclear. Trimming pared 2 bases from V and 2 bases from J, leaving 8 bases between. Looked up from germline, CDR1 is SGHDT and CDR2 is YYEEEE. The CDR3 is made up of 14 amino acids. CDR3 DNA sequence: TGTGCCAGCAGCTTTAAAGGAGGCAATCAGCCCCAGCATTTT. Its translation: CASSFKGGNQPQHF.

V and J are TRBV6-5 and TRBJ2-3; 7 bases are a match to TRBD2. Germline loops: CDR1 MNHEY, CDR2 SVGAGI. The CDR3 is made up of 14 amino acids. After removal of 5 bases from V and 4 bases from J, the junction contained 6 bases not matched to a gene. CDR3 nucleotides: TGTGCCAGCAGTGCCGCGGGAGTACCAGATACGCAGTATTTT. Amino acid sequence: CASSAAGVPDTQYF.

The V gene is TRBV5-1, the J gene TRBJ1-2; 7 bases line up with TRBD1. The CDR3 is made up of 17 amino acids. The ends lost 0 bases at V and 2 bases at J; junction bases unmatched: 10. Germline V gene sequence: CDR1 SGHRS, CDR2 YFSETQ. Here the CDR3 DNA reads TGCGCCAGCAGCTTGGTCCCCGACAGGGCTCTAAACTATGGCTACACCTTC. Residues: CASSLVPDRALNYGYTF.

The sample holds one count of this clone. The rearrangement uses TRBV5-1 and TRBJ1-1; no definite D call. Per germline, CDR1 SGHRS and CDR2 YFSETQ. This CDR3 region has 13 residues. Trimming left V 2 bases short and J 2 bases short, with 7 bases between. The CDR3 sequence: CASSFGINTEAFF. The CDR3 region has the DNA TGCGCCAGCAGCTTCGGGATAAACACTGAAGCTTTCTTT.